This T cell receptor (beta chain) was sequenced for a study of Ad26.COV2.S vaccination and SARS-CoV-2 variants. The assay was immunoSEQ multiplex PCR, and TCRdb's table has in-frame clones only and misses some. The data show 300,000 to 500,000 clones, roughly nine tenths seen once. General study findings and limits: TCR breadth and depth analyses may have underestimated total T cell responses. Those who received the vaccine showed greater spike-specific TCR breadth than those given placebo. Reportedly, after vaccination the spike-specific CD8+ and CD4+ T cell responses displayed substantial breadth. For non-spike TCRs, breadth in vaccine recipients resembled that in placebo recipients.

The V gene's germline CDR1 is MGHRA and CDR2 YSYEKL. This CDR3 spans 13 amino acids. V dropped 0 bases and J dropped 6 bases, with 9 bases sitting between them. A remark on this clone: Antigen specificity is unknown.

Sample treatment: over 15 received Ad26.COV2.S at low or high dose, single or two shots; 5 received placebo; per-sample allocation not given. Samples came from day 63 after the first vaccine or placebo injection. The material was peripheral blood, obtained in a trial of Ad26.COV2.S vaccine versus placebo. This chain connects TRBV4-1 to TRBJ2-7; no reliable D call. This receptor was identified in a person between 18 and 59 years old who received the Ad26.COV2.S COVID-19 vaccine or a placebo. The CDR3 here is CASSQESGTEQYF. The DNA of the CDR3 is TGCGCCAGCAGCCAAGAGTCCGGTACCGAGCAGTACTTC.